This T cell receptor beta chain was captured in a study of T cells in localized non-small cell lung cancer. Whole-study results and caveats: Among blood samples, higher T cell density accompanied longer overall survival.

This CDR3 is built from 16 residues. V lost 5 bases, J lost 0 bases, and 14 bases lay in between. CDR1 SNHLY and CDR2 FYNNEI come from the germline V gene. TCRdb's copy holds only in-frame clones and misses some; the assay was immunoSEQ multiplex PCR. This table has around 41,000 clones, about 91% appearing once. Concerning this clone: The antigen is not known.

This TCR derives from a woman aged 40-69 years with stage II lung adenocarcinoma. The chain recombines TRBV2 with TRBJ1-3; D remains ambiguous. The source was PBMCs, collected before any cancer treatment. The CDR3 spells CASSLFDITSGNTIYF. The CDR3 region has the DNA TGTGCCAGCAGTTTGTTCGATATTACCTCTGGAAACACCATATATTTT.